Presented here are 27 T cell receptor beta chains from one specimen sequenced in a study of CD8+ T cells in alopecia areata (dated by TCRdb to the late 2010s). The library was obtained by the immunoSEQ multiplex PCR assay. For TCR sequencing, RNA was extracted from every sample and reverse transcribed into cDNA to serve as template. TCRdb stores this immuneACCESS table with in-frame sequences only. Part of the clones is absent; in the studies checked, under half of the shortfall reflects unresolved V genes, and no reason is known for the rest. Within this sample are 120,000 or so clones, with around 64% of them counted one time only. The top ten clonotypes cover around 2.8% of the sample. Sequenced sample: CD4+ T cells sorted from blood. All receptors derive from a human donor in good health.

This clone was counted between two and nine times. This chain links TRBV19 with TRBJ2-7; a weak D match, TRBD2 (5 bases). Germline V lookup: CDR1 LNHDA, CDR2 SQIVND (reference sequence). Deletions cut 4 bases from V and 2 bases from J, with 12 bases between. CDR3 length: 14 residues. CDR3 sequence: CASSRAEGAYEQYF. The CDR3 DNA follows: TGTGCCAGTAGTAGGGCCGAGGGCGCCTACGAGCAGTACTTC.

The rearrangement joins TRBV30 to TRBJ1-2, with no clear D. Trimming stripped 8 bases from V and 8 bases from J, with 12 bases between. This CDR3 is 10 amino acids long. Germline values: CDR1 GTSNPN, CDR2 SVGIG (reference sequence). The CDR3 coding sequence is TGTGCCGGAGGTACGGGGGGCTACACCTTC. Its translation is CAGGTGGYTF.

The chain couples TRBV6-5 to TRBJ2-5; D remains ambiguous. The DNA end lines up better with TRBJ2-7; the J call may be wrong. The germline V gene encodes CDR1 MNHEY and CDR2 SVGAGI. There are 14 residues in the CDR3. DNA of the CDR3: TGTGCCAGCAGTTTCGACGGTATTTGGAACGAGCAGTACTTC. Residues: CASSFDGIWNEQYF.

In its sample, this clone was seen a few times. J is TRBJ1-5 and V is TRBV18; D gene ambiguous. The V end was cut by 0 bases, the J end by 2 bases, with 14 bases between. Germline V gene data show CDR1 as KGHSH and CDR2 as LQKENI. The CDR3 totals 17 residues. The CDR3 DNA sequence: TGTGCCAGCTCACCACCGGGTGTGAAGGGCGGCAATCAGCCCCAGCATTTT. It specifies CASSPPGVKGGNQPQHF.

The V gene is TRBV30, the J gene TRBJ2-3; 7 bases map to TRBD2. Per the germline V gene, CDR1 is GTSNPN and CDR2 is SVGIG (reference sequence). This CDR3 has 12 residues. Germline trimming cut 1 base from V and 13 bases from J; bases unmatched to any gene: 8. In DNA, the CDR3 is TGTGCCTGGAGTGCTACGGGACTACAGGAGTATTTT. Translated, it gives CAWSATGLQEYF.

The J gene is TRBJ2-3, the V gene TRBV29-1; D is unresolved. The CDR3 loop spans 14 amino acids. Germline CDR1 reads SQVTM; CDR2 reads ANQGSEA. Trimming removed 7 bases at V and 0 bases at J, with 14 bases between. The CDR3 DNA follows: TGCAGCGCCGGAAGCTACACTAGCACAGATACGCAGTATTTT. This translates into CSAGSYTSTDTQYF.

This clone was picked up one time. The chain has TRBV7-9 and TRBJ2-1; 9 positions agree with TRBD1. The trim removed 4 bases at V and 8 bases at J, leaving 6 bases unmatched. The CDR3 sequence is 14 residues long. Per the germline V gene, CDR1 is SEHNR and CDR2 is FQNEAQ (reference sequence). The CDR3 sequence: CASSWDRVYDEQFF. In DNA form, the CDR3 reads TGTGCCAGCAGCTGGGACAGGGTTTACGATGAGCAGTTCTTC.

The chain joins TRBV6-6 to TRBJ2-7, with no clear D. Germline CDR1 and CDR2: MNHNY and SVGAGI (reference sequence). V lost 4 bases to trimming and J lost 1 base, with 2 bases between them. This CDR3 region has 11 residues. The CDR3 coding sequence is TGTGCCAGCAGTTGGTCCTACGAGCAGTACTTC. Protein: CASSWSYEQYF.

This clone was seen more than once but under ten times. This CDR3 reads CASSQDRPGEGQYF. The CDR3 DNA sequence: TGCGCCAGCAGCCAAGATCGGCCTGGGGAGGGGCAGTATTTT. This sequence joins TRBV4-1 and TRBJ2-3; 7 nucleotides line up with TRBD2. The CDR3 extends over 14 amino acids. The trim removed 0 bases at V and 11 bases at J, leaving 8 bases unmatched. Germline values: CDR1 MGHRA, CDR2 YSYEKL.

This clone came up once. This chain links TRBV27 with TRBJ1-2, with D tentatively TRBD1 (6 bases). Germline V lookup: CDR1 MNHEY, CDR2 SMNVEV (reference sequence). V shed 6 bases and J shed 6 bases, with 23 bases lying between them. The CDR3 sequence is 16 residues long. CDR3 sequence reads: CASRTGQLLGGNGYTF. The CDR3 DNA reads TGTGCCAGCAGGACGGGACAACTGTTAGGGGGGAATGGCTACACCTTC.

The chain couples TRBV4-1 to TRBJ1-2, with TRBD1 identical over 10 bases. V shed 2 bases and J 5 bases; nucleotides not matched to a gene: 8. The CDR3 is 16 residues long. The germline gives CDR1 MGHRA, CDR2 YSYEKL. CDR3 bases: TGCGCCAGCAGCCAACCGGGGACAGGGGAAAGGTATGGCTACACCTTC. Its protein product is CASSQPGTGERYGYTF.

The CDR3 protein is CAWSPAGYSEQYF. CDR3 coding DNA: TGTGCCTGGAGTCCAGCAGGGTATTCCGAGCAGTACTTC. The chain links TRBV30 to TRBJ2-7; D perhaps matches TRBD1 (5 bases). V was cut by 2 bases and J by 6 bases, with 14 bases left in between. The CDR3 spans 13 residues. Germline values: CDR1 GTSNPN, CDR2 SVGIG (reference sequence).

J is TRBJ1-4 and V is TRBV30; D uncertain. CDR1 is GTSNPN and CDR2 is SVGIG in the germline V gene (reference sequence). CDR3 length equals 14 residues. V lost 5 bases to trimming and J lost 0 bases, with 10 bases between them. The DNA of the CDR3 is TGTGCCTGGGGAATCGGTGCAACTAATGAAAAACTGTTTTTT. This gives the protein CAWGIGATNEKLFF.

This chain connects TRBV15 to TRBJ2-5; no reliable D call. V was cut by 0 bases and J by 5 bases, with 4 bases left in between. CDR3 size: 12 residues. Germline V lookup: CDR1 LNHNV, CDR2 YYDKDF (reference sequence). CDR3 sequence reads: CATSRDKETQYF. The CDR3 DNA follows: TGTGCCACCAGCAGAGATAAGGAGACCCAGTACTTC.

The chain employs TRBV5-1 and TRBJ2-3; 10 bases are a match to TRBD2. Trimming at V came to 6 bases and at J to 0 bases, leaving 4 bases not matched to a gene. CDR3 length equals 15 residues. CDR1 and CDR2 (germline): SGHRS, YFSETQ. The CDR3 protein is CASKELAGSTDTQYF. CDR3 coding DNA: TGCGCCAGCAAGGAACTAGCGGGGAGCACAGATACGCAGTATTTT.

With regard to this clone: One end of the junction varies from germline; a read error may be responsible. The rearrangement links TRBV11-2 to TRBJ2-1; 12 bases fit TRBD2. There are 14 residues in the CDR3. CDR1 is SGHAT, CDR2 FQNNGV, per germline. The CDR3 here is CASSNLTSGGRLIF. As DNA, the CDR3 is TGTGCCAGCAGCAACCTGACTAGCGGGGGCCGTCTCATCTTC.

This clone occurred a few times. V gene TRBV7-2 combines with J gene TRBJ2-1, with D perhaps TRBD2 (7 bases). Germline V gene data show CDR1 as SGHTA and CDR2 as FQGNSA. There are 16 residues in the CDR3. Trimming took off 5 bases at V and 4 bases at J, with 18 bases between the two ends. The CDR3 DNA sequence: TGTGCCAGCAGCCGGGAGGCGGGGGCCACTTACAATGAGCAGTTCTTC. This encodes CASSREAGATYNEQFF.

This clone was observed a few times. V usage is TRBV5-1 and J usage is TRBJ2-2, with 8 nucleotides matching TRBD2. Germline CDR1 and CDR2: SGHRS and YFSETQ. The V segment lost 4 bases and the J segment 7 bases; nucleotides outside the gene matches: 6. This CDR3 contains 14 residues. CDR3 in amino acids: CASSAGLASGELFF. DNA for the CDR3: TGCGCCAGCAGCGCCGGACTAGCCAGCGGGGAGCTGTTTTTT.

The CDR3 DNA sequence: TGCGCCAGCCAAAGATTAGCGGGGGGGAACAATGAGCAGTTCTTC. As protein: CASQRLAGGNNEQFF. The J gene is TRBJ2-1, the V gene TRBV4-1, with 11 bases matching TRBD2. Trimming removed 8 bases from V and 5 bases from J; junction bases left unmatched: 8. CDR3 length: 15 residues. The V gene's germline CDR1 is MGHRA and CDR2 YSYEKL.

This clone appeared a few times. The CDR3 protein is CAWGDRAYEQYF. CDR3 sequence (DNA): TGTGCCTGGGGGGACAGGGCCTACGAGCAGTACTTC. The genes are TRBV30 and TRBJ2-7, with 9 bases matching TRBD1. The J segment lost 2 bases and the V segment lost 5 bases, leaving 1 base of the junction unmatched. The V gene's germline CDR1 is GTSNPN and CDR2 SVGIG (reference sequence). The CDR3 has 12 amino acids.

The chain carries TRBV5-1 and TRBJ1-5; no clear D. Deletions cut 0 bases from V and 2 bases from J, with 6 bases between. The CDR3 totals 14 residues. Germline-derived CDR1 and CDR2 are SGHRS and YFSETQ. The CDR3 DNA is TGCGCCAGCAGCTTGGAAGGAGGCAATCAGCCCCAGCATTTT. This codes for CASSLEGGNQPQHF.

The J gene is TRBJ2-3, the V gene TRBV7-9, with 10 bases fitting TRBD1. This CDR3 has 17 amino acids. Per germline, CDR1 SEHNR and CDR2 FQNEAQ (reference sequence). After removal of 1 base from V and 1 base from J, the junction contained 5 bases not matched to a gene. CDR3 loop: CASSLGGTGARTDTQYF. The CDR3 DNA sequence: TGTGCCAGCAGCTTAGGAGGGACAGGGGCGCGCACAGATACGCAGTATTTT. Filled out from reference TRBV7-9 and TRBJ2-3, the complete variable domain reads DTGVSQNPRHKITKRGQNVTFRCDPISEHNRLYWYRQTLGQGPEFLTYFQNEAQLEKSRLLSDRFSAERPKGSFSTLEIQRTEQGDSAMYLCASSLGGTGARTDTQYFGPGTRLTVL.

The V and J genes are TRBV2 and TRBJ2-3, with D possibly matching TRBD1 (6 bases). The CDR3 is 15 amino acids. V was clipped by 5 bases and J by 5 bases, with 17 bases between them. CDR1 and CDR2 (germline): SNHLY, FYNNEI. The CDR3 loop reads CASSILPTGLDTQYF. CDR3 bases: TGTGCCAGCAGTATCCTCCCCACAGGGTTAGATACGCAGTATTTT. Complete variable domain (other parts from reference TRBV2 and TRBJ2-3): EPEVTQTPSHQVTQMGQEVILRCVPISNHLYFYWYRQILGQKVEFLVSFYNNEISEKSEIFDDQFSVERPDGSNFTLKIRSTKLEDSAMYFCASSILPTGLDTQYFGPGTRLTVL.

V is TRBV5-1 and J is TRBJ1-6, with D perhaps matching TRBD1 (6 bases). V lost 4 bases and J lost 6, with 14 bases in between. Germline V CDR1 and CDR2: SGHRS, YFSETQ. The CDR3 has 15 amino acids. The CDR3 here is CASSPLGQPNSPLHF. The CDR3 region has the DNA TGCGCCAGCAGCCCGCTCGGACAGCCTAATTCACCCCTCCACTTT.

The chain recombines TRBV29-1 with TRBJ1-2, with D tentatively TRBD1 (5 bases). V was shortened by 4 bases and J by 6 bases, with 12 bases between the two germline ends. Germline V CDR1 and CDR2: SQVTM, ANQGSEA. The CDR3 has 12 residues. The CDR3 loop is CSVGLGGNGYTF. In DNA, the CDR3 is TGCAGCGTTGGCCTCGGGGGGAATGGCTACACCTTC. The full variable domain, in which reference TRBV29-1 and TRBJ1-2 provide the parts outside the CDR3, is SAVISQKPSRDICQRGTSLTIQCQVDSQVTMMFWYRQQPGQSLTLIATANQGSEATYESGFVIDKFPISRPNLTFSTLTVSNMSPEDSSIYLCSVGLGGNGYTFGSGTRLTVV.

The genes are TRBV4-1 and TRBJ1-1; TRBD1 aligns across 8 bases. The CDR3 covers 15 residues. The ends lost 2 bases at V and 9 bases at J; junction bases unmatched: 11. Germline V gene sequence: CDR1 MGHRA, CDR2 YSYEKL. CDR3 nucleotide sequence: TGCGCCAGCAGCCAAACGGACAGGGCCCTTCAAAAAGCTTTCTTT. This encodes CASSQTDRALQKAFF.

The V gene is TRBV7-8, the J gene TRBJ2-3; D is ambiguous. This CDR3 spans 15 amino acids. Germline V gene sequence: CDR1 SGHVS, CDR2 FQNEAQ. Trimming took 5 bases from V and 3 from J, leaving 15 bases between them. CDR3 sequence (DNA): TGTGCCAGCAGCGAAGGGCAGCCCGGGACAGATACGCAGTATTTT. Its translation is CASSEGQPGTDTQYF.